Given below is one TCR beta chain in context. The target antigen is unknown. Germline loops: CDR1 GTSNPN, CDR2 SVGIG (reference sequence). Deletions cut 5 bases from V and 0 bases from J, with 20 bases between. The CDR3 runs 16 residues. This sample stems from a study of CD8+ T cells in alopecia areata. Study-wide background: Each day, treated patients took oral tofacitinib twice, at 5 to 10 mg per dose. Treatment ran 6 to 18 months, with 6 months of follow-up afterward.

Extraction and reverse transcription of RNA yielded cDNA as the sequencing template. Repertoires were generated with immunoSEQ multiplex PCR, while TCRdb's copy carries only in-frame clones and drops some. The sample yields roughly 250,000 clones, 67% seen once. The study, taken as a whole, reports: Alopecia totalis/universalis scalp especially showed more expanded CD8+ clones than normal scalp. Unlike in mice, where it was clearer, TCR sharing across patients was less clear, possibly HLA-related.

This TCR was sampled from a human donor with alopecia areata. The chain is built from TRBV30 and TRBJ2-7; D is undetermined. The material sequenced was CD4+ T cells sorted from blood, taken at week 0. CDR3 nucleotides: TGTGCCTGGTCTTGGACCTCAGGTCCTAGCTCCTACGAGCAGTACTTC. It is translated as CAWSWTSGPSSYEQYF.